The T cell receptor (beta chain) under discussion was sequenced for a study of T and B cells in COVID-19 patients (TCRdb year 2020). The study in broad terms: Using TRB and IGH repertoire sequencing of peripheral blood, the study characterized adaptive immunity in COVID-19 patients who had active infection or had recovered. Because samples were available both during active disease and after recovery, a couple of patients were counted in both the recovered and the active cohorts. Critical illness requiring mechanical ventilation or ECMO was present in about 65% of the 20 patients in the active-infection cohort. Comorbidities linked to unfavorable COVID-19 outcome were present in about 90% of the roughly 20 patients in the active-infection cohort. For the repertoire analyses, the comparison was an age-matched reference group of roughly 40 healthy donors who were negative for COVID-19 antibodies. A recovered cohort included about 18 patients who provided 20 samples, and most of these patients had mild to moderate COVID-19 treated on an outpatient basis. The TCR and BCR sequence repository comprised over 35 patients and approximately 64 time points, with over 7 million TCR sequences analysed. A median age of approximately 35 years was recorded in the recovered cohort versus 55 to 70 years in the active-infection cohort. As many as 9 follow-up blood samples were taken per patient, and some of the samples covered different disease stages within the same individual. What the research found in general, with its limitations: Specific T cell subsets (CD4+/Treg/CD8+) and sorted SARS-CoV-2-responsive or tetramer+ T cells had not yet been sequenced, and the corresponding sequencing experiments were ongoing. A total of 2,331 exclusive TCR clusters, including over 25 low-pGen clusters, were found in the recovered cohort. During active COVID-19 the TRB repertoires were highly clonal, but at recovery diversity and richness rose above the levels seen in healthy donors. TRBV/TRBJ gene usage was reported as strongly skewed in patients with COVID-19. The reported TCR clusters were said to need prospective validation before any clinical use. The size of the cohort was considered insufficient for assessing HLA contributions to COVID-19 susceptibility or severity. Few blood samples were available from mildly ill patients while symptoms were present, and early samples from severe cases were likewise scarce.

Sequenced using an Illumina MiSeq. TRB rearrangements were amplified by multiplex PCR with BIOMED2 TRB-A/B primer pools. Illumina-compatible adapters and 7-nucleotide sample barcodes were added to the amplicons in two consecutive PCRs. Phusion HS II polymerase was used for all library PCRs. The amplicons were purified from gel with the NucleoSpin Gel and PCR Clean-up kit, measured on Qubit, and then pooled at about 3.7 nM. Before Illumina next-generation sequencing, the quality of the amplicon pool was assessed on an Agilent 2100 Bioanalyzer. Turning to the authors' computational methods: MiXCR 3.0.8 with the default MiXCR reference library was used to annotate TRB rearrangements. Non-productive reads and sequences with fewer than 2 reads were removed, and every unique CDR3 nucleotide sequence was treated as one clone. Clonality, diversity, richness and V-J gene usage were computed in R 3.5.1. TCR clustering by CDR3 similarity used GLIPH2, with generation probabilities calculated by OLGA. Only GLIPH2 clusters containing at least four unique TCR clonotypes present in at least three individuals were kept. TCRdb trimmed the raw reads at Q25, called clones with MiXCR and kept productive beta chains. Every entry covers one CDR3 protein and lists the most common genes and DNA from its rows. The V and J calls, along with clone size, are taken from TCRdb and not from the paper's own processing. The sample yields roughly 12,000 distinct CDR3 sequences; 25% to 35% were counted once. Clones ranked in the top ten supply roughly 30% of the sample.

Concerning this clonotype: No cognate antigen has been identified for it. Qualities for individual bases were not recorded, and no much larger clone is one base off.

The junction shows trimming of 3 bases on V and 3 bases on J, and the gene matches do not reach 9 bases of it. Taken from cysteine to phenylalanine, the CDR3 has 17 residues. The sequence is cut down to CDR3 DNA, 51 bases in frame from base 1. Via the germline V gene, CDR1 is KGHDR and CDR2 SFDVKD. TRB repertoires were amplified using about 230-500 ng of genomic DNA isolated from blood. This receptor was obtained from a human donor who had recovered from COVID-19. The specimen sequenced was blood. Here the chain combines TRBV24-1 and TRBJ2-3; a stretch of 9 junction bases matches TRBD1. The nucleotide sequence is TGTGCCACCAGTGATCACCCGGACAGGGGAGGGACAGATACGCAGTATTTT. The encoded protein is CATSDHPDRGGTDTQYF.